A single sample gave rise to the 20 T cell receptor beta chains below, sequenced in a study of shared clonotypes between healthy human individuals. The assay was immunoSEQ multiplex PCR, and TCRdb's table has in-frame clones only and misses some. The table lists around 1.4 million clones, 98% to 99% of them singletons. The sequenced sample consisted of naive CD4+ T cells sorted from blood. The subset denotes: CD45RA+ positively selected. The receptors derive from a man aged 25 to 40 in good health.

J is TRBJ2-7 and V is TRBV7-9; perhaps TRBD2 as D (6 bases). Between the trimmed V and J ends, which lost 3 bases and 3 bases, there was a span of 15 bases. Germline lookup yields CDR1 SEHNR and CDR2 FQNEAQ (reference sequence). The CDR3 is made up of 15 amino acids. The chain's CDR3 is CASSFLTGSRYEQYF. The CDR3 DNA is TGTGCCAGCAGCTTCTTAACCGGGAGCCGCTACGAGCAGTACTTC. The full variable domain, its missing parts supplied by reference TRBV7-9 and TRBJ2-7, is DTGVSQNPRHKITKRGQNVTFRCDPISEHNRLYWYRQTLGQGPEFLTYFQNEAQLEKSRLLSDRFSAERPKGSFSTLEIQRTEQGDSAMYLCASSFLTGSRYEQYFGPGTRLTVT.

V and J are TRBV25-1 and TRBJ2-7; D may be TRBD1 (7 bases). V lost 2 bases and J lost 10, with 15 bases in between. Germline CDR1 is MGHDK and CDR2 is SYGVNS. The CDR3 has 13 amino acids. The CDR3: CASSEIGGQRQYF. As DNA, the CDR3 is TGTGCCAGCAGTGAAATCGGGGGACAGCGTCAGTACTTC.

The rearrangement uses TRBV15 and TRBJ2-3; no clear D gene. Trimming took off 2 bases at V and 0 bases at J, with 9 bases between the two ends. The germline V gene encodes CDR1 LNHNV and CDR2 YYDKDF (reference sequence). The CDR3 has 15 amino acids. In nucleotides, the CDR3 is TGTGCCACCAGCAGATTGGGTAGCAGCACAGATACGCAGTATTTT. Amino acid sequence: CATSRLGSSTDTQYF.

The J gene is TRBJ1-5, the V gene TRBV19; TRBD1 aligns across 9 bases. Germline trimming cut 5 bases from V and 7 bases from J; bases unmatched to any gene: 9. The V gene's germline CDR1 is LNHDA and CDR2 SQIVND (reference sequence). The CDR3 extends over 15 amino acids. CDR3 nucleotides: TGTGCCAGTAGTTACCGGGACAGGGTACGGCAGCCCCAGCATTTT. Amino acid sequence: CASSYRDRVRQPQHF.

This chain joins TRBV27 and TRBJ2-1; a weak D match, TRBD2 (6 bases). Germline CDR1 is MNHEY and CDR2 is SMNVEV (reference sequence). The CDR3 covers 16 residues. Trimming shortened V by 4 bases and J by 5 bases, and 18 bases separated the two germline ends. Here the CDR3 reads CASSSSTSSGHNEQFF. The CDR3 nucleotides read TGTGCCAGCAGTTCCTCGACATCAAGCGGGCACAATGAGCAGTTCTTC.

V gene TRBV7-3 combines with J gene TRBJ1-2; tentatively, D is TRBD1 (5 bases). Germline V gene sequence: CDR1 SGHTA, CDR2 FQGTGA. Trimming removed 5 bases at V and 8 bases at J, with 15 bases between. The length of the CDR3 is 13 residues. Here the CDR3 reads CASSLERGGGYTF. CDR3 DNA: TGTGCCAGCAGCCTGGAGAGGGGTGGAGGCTACACCTTC.

The chain links TRBV11-2 to TRBJ2-1; 10 bases map to TRBD2. Trimming took 0 bases from V and 4 from J; bases not matched to a gene: 3. The CDR3 has 16 residues. Germline CDR1 SGHAT, CDR2 FQNNGV. This CDR3 is CASSLESGRAYNEQFF. The CDR3 DNA reads TGTGCCAGCAGCTTAGAGAGCGGGAGGGCGTACAATGAGCAGTTCTTC.

The rearrangement joins TRBV19 to TRBJ1-2; D gene uncertain. The CDR3 contains 16 residues. Germline values: CDR1 LNHDA, CDR2 SQIVND (reference sequence). V was pared by 4 bases and J by 8 bases, with 23 bases between. Here the CDR3 reads CASSTTVRLVNGGYTF. The CDR3 nucleotides read TGTGCCAGTAGTACCACTGTAAGACTTGTGAATGGAGGCTACACCTTC.

The V call is TRBV7-2, the J call TRBJ2-5; 12 bases are shared with TRBD2. CDR3 length: 16 amino acids. V lost 5 bases and J lost 1; bases outside the gene matches: 5. Germline assignment: CDR1 SGHTA and CDR2 FQGNSA. The CDR3 loop is CASSKGLAGIQETQYF. The CDR3 DNA reads as TGTGCCAGCAGCAAAGGACTAGCGGGGATCCAAGAGACCCAGTACTTC.

The gene calls are TRBV5-1 and TRBJ2-7; possible D gene TRBD1, 5 bases. Germline values: CDR1 SGHRS, CDR2 YFSETQ. The CDR3 runs 14 residues. V was clipped by 0 bases and J by 7 bases, with 14 bases between them. This CDR3 is CASSLVQGRAEQYF. The CDR3 coding sequence is TGCGCCAGCAGCTTGGTTCAGGGTAGGGCTGAGCAGTACTTC.

The rearrangement joins TRBV7-9 to TRBJ2-1, with 9 nucleotides matching TRBD2. Germline V lookup: CDR1 SEHNR, CDR2 FQNEAQ (reference sequence). The ends lost 5 bases at V and 6 bases at J; junction bases unmatched: 11. This CDR3 is built from 16 residues. CDR3 sequence (DNA): TGTGCCAGCAGCCGGCCGGGTCTAGCGGGAACCAATGAGCAGTTCTTC. It yields the protein CASSRPGLAGTNEQFF.

The CDR3 DNA is TGTGCCAGCAGCTTGGAAGCCCTAAGCACAGATACGCAGTATTTT. It encodes CASSLEALSTDTQYF. This chain uses TRBV5-4 with TRBJ2-3; D uncertain. The germline V gene encodes CDR1 SGHNT and CDR2 YYREEE (reference sequence). V lost 0 bases to trimming and J lost 0 bases, with 8 bases between them. CDR3 length: 15 amino acids.

The genes are TRBV6-6 and TRBJ2-6, with D hard to call. The V end lost 5 bases, the J end lost 0 bases, and 8 bases lay between the germline ends. The length of the CDR3 is 15 residues. Per the germline V gene, CDR1 is MNHNY and CDR2 is SVGAGI (reference sequence). The chain's CDR3 is CASSDGRSGANVLTF. The CDR3 nucleotides read TGTGCCAGCAGTGACGGCCGCTCTGGGGCCAACGTCCTGACTTTC.

The chain links TRBV28 to TRBJ2-7, with TRBD2 matching 14 bases. The CDR3 has 17 residues. Germline CDR1 is MDHEN and CDR2 is SYDVKM. The trim removed 5 bases at V and 0 bases at J, leaving 6 bases unmatched. CDR3 protein: CASSIGTSGRSSYEQYF. The CDR3 DNA sequence: TGTGCCAGCAGTATCGGGACTAGCGGGAGAAGCTCCTACGAGCAGTACTTC.

The J gene is TRBJ1-3, the V gene TRBV19, with a possible D match to TRBD1 (5 bases). The CDR3 is 16 residues long. V was shortened by 7 bases and J by 4 bases, with 20 bases between the two germline ends. Per germline, CDR1 LNHDA and CDR2 SQIVND (reference sequence). The CDR3 DNA reads TGTGCCAGTAAGGGGTTCATCGGGCGCCTGGGAAACACCATATATTTT. It is translated as CASKGFIGRLGNTIYF.

This chain links TRBV5-5 with TRBJ1-1, with 10 nucleotides matching TRBD1. Germline loops: CDR1 SGHKS, CDR2 YYEKEE (reference sequence). The CDR3 consists of 17 residues. The J segment lost 3 bases and the V segment lost 0 bases, leaving 8 bases of the junction unmatched. The CDR3 DNA sequence: TGTGCCAGCAGCTTGGGTCCGGGACAGGGGCGGGACACTGAAGCTTTCTTT. Residues: CASSLGPGQGRDTEAFF.

The chain couples TRBV6-5 to TRBJ1-3, with TRBD1 as a possible D gene (5 bases). V was clipped by 3 bases and J by 0 bases, with 9 bases between them. Germline V gene sequence: CDR1 MNHEY, CDR2 SVGAGI. CDR3 length equals 15 residues. The CDR3 sequence is CASSYDSNSGNTIYF. DNA of the CDR3: TGTGCCAGCAGTTATGACAGCAACTCTGGAAACACCATATATTTT.

The chain uses TRBV11-2 and TRBJ2-7, with D maybe TRBD1 (5 bases). V gave up 4 bases and J gave up 1 base, with 14 bases separating them. The germline V gene has CDR1 SGHAT and CDR2 FQNNGV. CDR3 length: 15 amino acids. The CDR3 loop is CASSSISGNSYEQYF. The CDR3 DNA follows: TGTGCCAGCAGCTCCATTTCAGGGAATTCCTACGAGCAGTACTTC.

This chain connects TRBV14 to TRBJ2-7, with 8 bases that match TRBD1. The CDR3 sequence is 16 residues long. The V gene end was trimmed by 3 bases and the J gene end by 3 bases; junction bases not matched to a gene: 10. Looked up from germline, CDR1 is SGHDN and CDR2 is FVKESK. For the CDR3, the DNA is TGTGCCAGCAGCCAGAGGGAGGCCAGGGGGCTCTACGAGCAGTACTTC. This codes for CASSQREARGLYEQYF.

In its sample, this clone was seen once. CDR3 residues: CASSESGAGQPQHF. CDR3 coding DNA: TGCGCCAGCAGTGAATCCGGGGCCGGGCAGCCCCAGCATTTT. The V call is TRBV10-1, the J call TRBJ1-5, with TRBD1 as a possible D gene (5 bases). Looked up from germline, CDR1 is WNHNN and CDR2 is SYGVQD (reference sequence). This CDR3 is built from 14 residues. V lost 3 bases to trimming and J lost 7 bases, with 13 bases between them.